This record looks at one T cell receptor (beta chain) sequence and its context. Its specificity is unknown. This entry comes from a study of T cell responses to AZD1222 COVID-19 vaccine. Between the trimmed V and J ends, which lost 6 bases and 10 bases, there was a span of 10 bases. The CDR3 contains 12 residues. Here immunoSEQ multiplex PCR was the method, and the copy in TCRdb shows in-frame clones only, minus some. The sample carries 150,000 to 200,000 clones, more than 85% recorded once. Recipients boosted at about 4 weeks or about 12 weeks are pooled. Points from the study as a whole: Seropositive status at baseline applied to only five to seven AZD1222 recipients. Increases in Spike-specific TCR breadth and depth were seen after two AZD1222 doses.

The source is an adult who received the AZD1222 COVID-19 vaccine. V is TRBV12-3 or TRBV12-4 and J is TRBJ1-6; D unresolved. Specimen: peripheral blood, collected 28 days after the second AZD1222 dose. The DNA of the CDR3 is TGTGCCAGCAGCCCGCGTTACTCACCCCTCCACTTT. This gives the protein CASSPRYSPLHF.